One and the same sample provided the 26 T cell receptor beta chains below, sequenced in a study of persistence of HIV-infected CD4 T cells. Sequencing used immunoSEQ version 4 in survey mode. The protocol was immunoSEQ multiplex PCR, while the TCRdb copy is restricted to in-frame clones and leaves out a portion. Here the sample spans approximately 45,000 clones, 90% being singletons. These receptors' antigens are unknown. Nonspecific anti-CD3/anti-CD28 bead stimulation represents the broad CD4+ T cell repertoire. Sorting selected CD4+ T cells upregulating both CD40 ligand and CD69. Specimen: CD4+ T cells sorted from PBMCs after roughly 19-hour stimulation, collected from a patient who received antiretroviral therapy. All receptors derive from an adult woman with HIV who was CMV-seropositive.

This rearrangement joins TRBV7-2 to TRBJ2-2; no firm D call. Trimming cost V 2 bases and J 1 base, with 8 bases left between them. Germline V gene data show CDR1 as SGHTA and CDR2 as FQGNSA. The CDR3 spans 15 residues. CDR3 region: CASSLILGNTGELFF. The CDR3 bases are TGTGCCAGCAGCTTAATCCTGGGGAACACCGGGGAGCTGTTTTTT.

V usage is TRBV3-1 (or the pseudogene TRBV3-2) and J usage is TRBJ2-2; D remains unclear. CDR3 length: 14 amino acids. Between the trimmed V and J ends, which lost 0 bases and 6 bases, there was a span of 8 bases. Germline values: CDR1 LGHDT, CDR2 YNNKEL (reference sequence). This CDR3 reads CASSQDDPAGELFF. The CDR3 DNA reads TGTGCCAGCAGCCAAGATGACCCAGCCGGGGAGCTGTTTTTT.

The chain carries TRBV3-1 (or the pseudogene TRBV3-2) and TRBJ2-7; possible D gene TRBD2, 6 bases. V lost 3 bases and J lost 6, with 15 bases in between. The CDR3 extends over 14 amino acids. Germline lookup yields CDR1 LGHDT and CDR2 YNNKEL (reference sequence). The CDR3 bases are TGTGCCAGCAGCCAGACGCACGGGGGAGGCGAGCAGTACTTC. It is translated as CASSQTHGGGEQYF.

This clone was seen once. The chain is built from TRBV11-3 and TRBJ1-1; tentatively, D is TRBD1 (5 bases). The CDR3 has 14 amino acids. V lost 5 bases and J 0 bases, leaving 10 bases between the germline ends. The germline gives CDR1 SGHNT, CDR2 YENEEA. CDR3 sequence: CASSPRQLNTEAFF. DNA for the CDR3: TGTGCCAGCAGCCCGCGACAGTTGAACACTGAAGCTTTCTTT.

The V call is TRBV9, the J call TRBJ1-6, with unresolved D. Between the trimmed V and J ends, which lost 0 bases and 10 bases, there was a span of 11 bases. The CDR3 sequence is 14 residues long. CDR1 and CDR2 from the germline V gene are SGDLS and YYNGEE. DNA for the CDR3: TGTGCCAGCAGCGTAGCAACGATAGGGTCACCCCTCCACTTT. Translating it yields CASSVATIGSPLHF.

The V gene is TRBV5-6, the J gene TRBJ1-4; D not resolved. The CDR3 runs to 13 residues. In germline, CDR1 is SGHDT, CDR2 YYEEEE. Trimming took 7 bases from V and 8 from J, leaving 15 bases between them. CDR3 in amino acids: CASAGRAGEKLFF. The CDR3 DNA follows: TGTGCCAGCGCTGGAAGGGCGGGCGAAAAACTGTTTTTT. Full variable domain (outside the CDR3, taken from reference TRBV5-6 and TRBJ1-4): DAGVTQSPTHLIKTRGQQVTLRCSPKSGHDTVSWYQQALGQGPQFIFQYYEEEERQRGNFPDRFSGHQFPNYSSELNVNALLLGDSALYLCASAGRAGEKLFFGSGTQLSVL.

This chain uses TRBV9 with TRBJ1-6; 8 bases are shared with TRBD1. This CDR3 region has 15 residues. CDR1 SGDLS and CDR2 YYNGEE come from the germline V gene. J lost 9 bases, V lost 0 bases, and 5 bases had no gene match. The CDR3 DNA follows: TGTGCCAGCAGCGTAGGGGGACAGGACTCTTCACCCCTCCACTTT. Amino acid sequence: CASSVGGQDSSPLHF.

The rearrangement uses TRBV7-2 and TRBJ2-2; 14 bases fit TRBD2. This CDR3 has 18 residues. J was trimmed by 7 bases and V by 3 bases; bases with no gene match: 10. Germline CDR1 is SGHTA and CDR2 is FQGNSA. Here the CDR3 reads CASSFPRLAGGRGGELFF. The CDR3 DNA sequence: TGTGCCAGCAGCTTCCCCCGACTAGCGGGGGGGCGTGGCGGGGAGCTGTTTTTT.

The chain employs TRBV6-1 and TRBJ1-1; no firm D call. The V gene's germline CDR1 is MNHNS and CDR2 SASEGT. CDR3 size: 15 residues. V lost 1 base and J lost 0, with 9 bases in between. The DNA for the CDR3 is TGTGCCAGCAGTGAAGTCAAAGGGATGAACACTGAAGCTTTCTTT. Its protein product is CASSEVKGMNTEAFF.

CDR3 in amino acids: CASSSTGTGGGSNQPQHF. The CDR3 bases are TGTGCCAGCAGTTCAACCGGGACAGGGGGGGGTAGCAATCAGCCCCAGCATTTT. The rearrangement uses TRBV28 and TRBJ1-5; 11 bases match TRBD1. This CDR3 spans 18 amino acids. Per germline, CDR1 MDHEN and CDR2 SYDVKM. The V gene end was trimmed by 4 bases and the J gene end by 0 bases; junction bases not matched to a gene: 8. The full variable domain, in which reference TRBV28 and TRBJ1-5 provide the parts outside the CDR3, is DVKVTQSSRYLVKRTGEKVFLECVQDMDHENMFWYRQDPGLGLRLIYFSYDVKMKEKGDIPEGYSVSREKKERFSLILESASTNQTSMYLCASSSTGTGGGSNQPQHFGDGTRLSIL.

This clone was counted a single time. The V gene is TRBV19, the J gene TRBJ1-1; D unresolved. Germline V gene sequence: CDR1 LNHDA, CDR2 SQIVND (reference sequence). Trimming shortened V by 8 bases and J by 8 bases, and 12 bases separated the two germline ends. The CDR3 loop spans 11 amino acids. The CDR3 loop is CASSVPQEAFF. The CDR3 region has the DNA TGTGCCAGTTCCGTCCCCCAGGAAGCTTTCTTT.

The chain is built from TRBV10-3 and TRBJ2-7; 9 positions agree with TRBD2. J lost 6 bases, V lost 6 bases, and 12 bases had no gene match. The germline V gene has CDR1 ENHRY and CDR2 SYGVKD. This CDR3 contains 15 residues. CDR3 in amino acids: CAISNLGAGGLEQYF. The DNA for the CDR3 is TGTGCCATCAGCAATCTCGGCGCGGGAGGGCTCGAGCAGTACTTC.

The rearrangement uses TRBV28 and TRBJ2-5; the D is unclear. The CDR3 length is 14 residues. V was clipped by 6 bases and J by 1 base, with 12 bases between them. Germline CDR1 and CDR2: MDHEN and SYDVKM. This chain's CDR3 is CASSPGRAQETQYF. As DNA, the CDR3 is TGTGCCAGCAGCCCCGGTAGGGCCCAAGAGACCCAGTACTTC. Using reference TRBV28 and TRBJ2-5 for the parts outside the CDR3, the full variable domain is DVKVTQSSRYLVKRTGEKVFLECVQDMDHENMFWYRQDPGLGLRLIYFSYDVKMKEKGDIPEGYSVSREKKERFSLILESASTNQTSMYLCASSPGRAQETQYFGPGTRLLVL.

The chain couples TRBV18 to TRBJ1-1, with 11 bases lining up with TRBD1. V gave up 4 bases and J gave up 5 bases; unmatched junction bases: 12. The CDR3 sequence is 17 residues long. Germline values: CDR1 KGHSH, CDR2 LQKENI. CDR3 region: CASSRAPPGTGGTEAFF. The CDR3 DNA reads as TGTGCCAGCTCACGCGCCCCTCCGGGGACAGGGGGTACTGAAGCTTTCTTT.

This chain links TRBV30 with TRBJ2-7; a weak D match, TRBD1 (7 bases). With 3 bases removed from V and 2 bases from J, the gap between germline ends came to 17 bases. Per germline, CDR1 GTSNPN and CDR2 SVGIG (reference sequence). This CDR3 comprises 15 residues. The CDR3 protein is CAWRGGTDPTYEQYF. In nucleotides, the CDR3 is TGTGCCTGGAGGGGCGGGACAGACCCAACCTACGAGCAGTACTTC.

The chain is built from TRBV5-1 and TRBJ2-7; TRBD1 aligns across 10 bases. The CDR3 is 14 residues long. Germline V gene lookup returns CDR1 SGHRS and CDR2 YFSETQ. V lost 0 bases to trimming and J lost 6 bases; unmatched junction nucleotides: 3. Here the CDR3 DNA reads TGCGCCAGCAGCTTGGGAGGACAGGGGGGCGAGCAGTACTTC. Protein product: CASSLGGQGGEQYF. The full variable domain, in which reference TRBV5-1 and TRBJ2-7 provide the parts outside the CDR3, is KAGVTQTPRYLIKTRGQQVTLSCSPISGHRSVSWYQQTPGQGLQFLFEYFSETQRNKGNFPGRFSGRQFSNSRSEMNVSTLELGDSALYLCASSLGGQGGEQYFGPGTRLTVT.

The chain carries TRBV19 and TRBJ2-5; 8 bases agree with TRBD2. Germline V CDR1 and CDR2: LNHDA, SQIVND (reference sequence). This CDR3 contains 15 residues. Germline trimming cut 5 bases from V and 5 bases from J; bases unmatched to any gene: 10. CDR3 protein: CASSRGGLAGETQYF. The CDR3 DNA is TGTGCCAGTAGTCGGGGGGGGCTAGCCGGGGAGACCCAGTACTTC.

The rearrangement uses TRBV25-1 and TRBJ1-6; a possible D gene is TRBD1 (6 bases). Germline V gene lookup returns CDR1 MGHDK and CDR2 SYGVNS. V was clipped by 4 bases and J by 9 bases, with 19 bases between them. This CDR3 contains 16 residues. The CDR3 DNA is TGTGCCAGCAGTGCAACAACTGGGGCAGGGGCTTCACCCCTCCACTTT. This codes for CASSATTGAGASPLHF.

Here the CDR3 DNA reads TGTGCCAGCAGTATGGCAGGAGCGAACACCGGGGAGCTGTTTTTT. As protein: CASSMAGANTGELFF. J is TRBJ2-2 and V is TRBV28; D call uncertain. The CDR3 has 15 amino acids. Trimming took off 5 bases at V and 0 bases at J, with 10 bases between the two ends. CDR1 is MDHEN and CDR2 is SYDVKM in the germline V gene.

The J gene is TRBJ2-3, the V gene TRBV7-3; D gene ambiguous. Trimming cost V 6 bases and J 2 bases, with 9 bases left between them. The V gene's germline CDR1 is SGHTA and CDR2 FQGTGA. The CDR3 length is 13 residues. The CDR3 spells CASSSQFTDTQYF. In DNA form, the CDR3 reads TGTGCCAGCAGTTCCCAGTTCACAGATACGCAGTATTTT.

The J gene is TRBJ2-3, the V gene TRBV30; D remains unclear. Between the trimmed V and J ends, which lost 3 bases and 9 bases, there was a span of 16 bases. The CDR3 consists of 13 residues. Per the germline V gene, CDR1 is GTSNPN and CDR2 is SVGIG (reference sequence). The CDR3: CAWRLLGFETQYF. The DNA for the CDR3 is TGTGCCTGGAGGCTCCTCGGTTTCGAGACGCAGTATTTT. The variable domain in full, completed from reference TRBV30 and TRBJ2-3, reads SQTIHQWPATLVQPVGSPLSLECTVEGTSNPNLYWYRQAAGRGLQLLFYSVGIGQISSEVPQNLSASRPQDRQFILSSKKLLLSDSGFYLCAWRLLGFETQYFGPGTRLTVL.

This clone was seen once. The gene calls are TRBV3-1 (or the pseudogene TRBV3-2) and TRBJ2-2; 10 bases map to TRBD2. The CDR3 length is 14 residues. In germline, CDR1 is LGHDT, CDR2 YNNKEL (reference sequence). Trimming cost V 7 bases and J 2 bases; bases outside gene matches: 1. In DNA form, the CDR3 reads TGTGCCAGCAAGCGGGAGGGTAACACCGGGGAGCTGTTTTTT. This encodes CASKREGNTGELFF.

The CDR3, as DNA: TGTGCCAGCAGCTTAGCGGAGTACACTGAAGCTTTCTTT. It specifies CASSLAEYTEAFF. The rearrangement joins TRBV7-2 to TRBJ1-1; D uncertain. The germline V gene encodes CDR1 SGHTA and CDR2 FQGNSA. V lost 0 bases, J lost 3 bases, and 5 bases lay in between. This CDR3 has 13 residues.

The J gene is TRBJ2-3, the V gene TRBV25-1; D gene uncertain. Between the trimmed V and J ends, which lost 3 bases and 0 bases, there was a span of 7 bases. Germline V gene sequence: CDR1 MGHDK, CDR2 SYGVNS. CDR3 length equals 14 residues. The chain's CDR3 is CASSDGSSTDTQYF. CDR3 coding DNA: TGTGCCAGCAGTGACGGATCTAGCACAGATACGCAGTATTTT. Full variable domain (remainder filled in from reference TRBV25-1 and TRBJ2-3): EADIYQTPRYLVIGTGKKITLECSQTMGHDKMYWYQQDPGMELHLIHYSYGVNSTEKGDLSSESTVSRIRTEHFPLTLESARPSHTSQYLCASSDGSSTDTQYFGPGTRLTVL.

On this clone: This specimen includes other DNA sequences encoding the same CDR3. J is TRBJ1-1 and V is TRBV7-3; D not certain. The CDR3 runs 13 residues. Per the germline V gene, CDR1 is SGHTA and CDR2 is FQGTGA. V was trimmed by 2 bases and J by 1 base, leaving 5 bases between them. DNA for the CDR3: TGTGCCAGCAGCTTAGAAAGGAACACTGAAGCTTTCTTT. This translates into CASSLERNTEAFF.

V gene TRBV5-1 combines with J gene TRBJ2-3, with 7 bases fitting TRBD2. Trimming cost V 4 bases and J 2 bases; bases outside gene matches: 13. CDR3 length: 17 residues. Germline V gene sequence: CDR1 SGHRS, CDR2 YFSETQ. CDR3 amino acids: CASSARWLADYTDTQYF. The CDR3 DNA reads as TGCGCCAGCAGCGCTCGTTGGCTAGCGGATTACACAGATACGCAGTATTTT.